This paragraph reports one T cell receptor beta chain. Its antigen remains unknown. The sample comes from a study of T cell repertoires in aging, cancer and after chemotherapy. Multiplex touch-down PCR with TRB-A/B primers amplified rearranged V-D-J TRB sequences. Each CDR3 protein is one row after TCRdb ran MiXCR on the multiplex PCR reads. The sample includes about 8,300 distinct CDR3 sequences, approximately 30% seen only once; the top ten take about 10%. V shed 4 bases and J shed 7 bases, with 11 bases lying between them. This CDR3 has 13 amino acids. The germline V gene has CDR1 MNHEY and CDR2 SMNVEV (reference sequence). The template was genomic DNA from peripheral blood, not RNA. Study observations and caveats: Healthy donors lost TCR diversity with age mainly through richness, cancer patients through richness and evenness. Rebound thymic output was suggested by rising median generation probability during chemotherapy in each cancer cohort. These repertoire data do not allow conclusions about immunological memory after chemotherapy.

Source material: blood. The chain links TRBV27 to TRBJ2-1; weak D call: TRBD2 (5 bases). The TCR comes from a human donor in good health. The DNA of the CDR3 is TGTGCCAGCAGTTACGGACGGGGAAATGAGCAGTTCTTC. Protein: CASSYGRGNEQFF.